A selection of T cell receptor beta chains follows, all from one sample in a study of resident and recirculating memory T cells in vitiligo. Profiled with immunoSEQ multiplex PCR; TCRdb holds only in-frame clones, not every one. The repertoire holds 75,000 to 85,000 clones, with about 91% as singletons. The sequencing input was blood. These receptors all come from a male donor with vitiligo. The CDR3 runs from the conserved cysteine through the conserved F or W. D genes are given only for firm matches. The size field is filled for only some rows; it gives once, few, many or a size class.

cdr3_nt: TGTGCCAGCAGCCGTGCCCCTAGCGGGAGTGACACCGGGGAGCTGTTTTTT
cdr3_aa: CASSRAPSGSDTGELFF
v_call: TRBV9
clone_size: -
d_call: TRBD2
j_call: TRBJ2-2

cdr3_nt: TGTGCCAGCAGTGAAGGGACACACAATGAGCAGTTCTTC
cdr3_aa: CASSEGTHNEQFF
v_call: TRBV6-1
clone_size: -
d_call: -
j_call: TRBJ2-1

cdr3_nt: TGTGCCAGCAGTGAATTTCCAGGGGGCAATCAGCCCCAGCATTTT
cdr3_aa: CASSEFPGGNQPQHF
v_call: TRBV6-1
clone_size: -
d_call: -
j_call: TRBJ1-5

cdr3_nt: TGTGCCAGCTCCCGGACAGGCTCCTACGAGCAGTACTTC
cdr3_aa: CASSRTGSYEQYF
v_call: TRBV14
clone_size: once
d_call: TRBD1
j_call: TRBJ2-7

cdr3_nt: TGTGCCAGCAGCCCCGCCTTCGGGAGCTACGAGCAGTACTTC
cdr3_aa: CASSPAFGSYEQYF
v_call: TRBV7-8
clone_size: -
d_call: -
j_call: TRBJ2-7

cdr3_nt: TGTGCCAGCAGTTCGGGGGACAGGGCTCAAAAACTGTTTTTT
cdr3_aa: CASSSGDRAQKLFF
v_call: TRBV28
clone_size: -
d_call: TRBD1
j_call: TRBJ1-4

cdr3_nt: TGCGCCAGCAGCCAAGGGACTAGCGGGAGCTACCTCCTCGAGCAGTACTTC
cdr3_aa: CASSQGTSGSYLLEQYF
v_call: TRBV4-1
clone_size: once
d_call: TRBD2
j_call: TRBJ2-7

cdr3_nt: TGTGCCAGCAGCTCCACAGGGAACCCACCAGATACGCAGTATTTT
cdr3_aa: CASSSTGNPPDTQYF
v_call: TRBV4-2
clone_size: -
d_call: -
j_call: TRBJ2-3

cdr3_nt: TGTGCCAGCAGCTTAGCGGCGGGGACTAGCGGGATCCGCTACAATGAGCAGTTCTTC
cdr3_aa: CASSLAAGTSGIRYNEQFF
v_call: TRBV7-6
clone_size: -
d_call: TRBD2
j_call: TRBJ2-1

cdr3_nt: TGTGCCAGCAGCGTAATCGGGGGAGGCTACACCTTC
cdr3_aa: CASSVIGGGYTF
v_call: TRBV9
clone_size: -
d_call: -
j_call: TRBJ1-2

cdr3_nt: TGTGCCAGCAGGGGGACTAGTGAAGCCGGGGAGCTGTTTTTT
cdr3_aa: CASRGTSEAGELFF
v_call: TRBV6-4
clone_size: -
d_call: TRBD2
j_call: TRBJ2-2

cdr3_nt: TGTGCCAGCAGCCCGACAGGGGAGAGTGGCGAAAAACTGTTTTTT
cdr3_aa: CASSPTGESGEKLFF
v_call: TRBV9
clone_size: -
d_call: TRBD1
j_call: TRBJ1-4

cdr3_nt: TGTGCCAGCAGGAGGAGACAGGGGTCCCAAGAGACCCAGTACTTC
cdr3_aa: CASRRRQGSQETQYF
v_call: TRBV5-4
clone_size: -
d_call: TRBD1
j_call: TRBJ2-5

cdr3_nt: TGTGCCAGTAGTTTCAGGGGGCAGACAGATACGCAGTATTTT
cdr3_aa: CASSFRGQTDTQYF
v_call: TRBV19
clone_size: -
d_call: TRBD1
j_call: TRBJ2-3

cdr3_nt: TGCAGCGTAATGAGAGGGACCCAGTACTTC
cdr3_aa: CSVMRGTQYF
v_call: TRBV29-1
clone_size: -
d_call: -
j_call: TRBJ2-5

cdr3_nt: TGTGCCTGGAGTGTAGGGTCAGCGGGAGGGGGGAATGAGCAGTTCTTC
cdr3_aa: CAWSVGSAGGGNEQFF
v_call: TRBV30
clone_size: once
d_call: TRBD2
j_call: TRBJ2-1

cdr3_nt: TGCGCCAGCAGCCAAGATTGGGCCTCTGGGGCCAACGTCCTGACTTTC
cdr3_aa: CASSQDWASGANVLTF
v_call: TRBV4-1
clone_size: -
d_call: -
j_call: TRBJ2-6

cdr3_nt: TGTGCCAGCAGTAACAGAGACAGAAGAAACATTCAGTACTTC
cdr3_aa: CASSNRDRRNIQYF
v_call: TRBV28
clone_size: -
d_call: -
j_call: TRBJ2-4

cdr3_nt: TGTGCCAGTAGTATGGGGGGGGCCGGCAATCAGCCCCAGCATTTT
cdr3_aa: CASSMGGAGNQPQHF
v_call: TRBV19
clone_size: -
d_call: -
j_call: TRBJ1-5

cdr3_nt: TGCGCCAGCAGCCAAGAGGGAGGTTCTGGAAACACCATATATTTT
cdr3_aa: CASSQEGGSGNTIYF
v_call: TRBV4-1
clone_size: once
d_call: -
j_call: TRBJ1-3

cdr3_nt: TGTGCCAGCAGCCAAGGGGTCCTAGCGGGAAGAACCTACGAGCAGTACTTC
cdr3_aa: CASSQGVLAGRTYEQYF
v_call: TRBV4-2
clone_size: -
d_call: TRBD2
j_call: TRBJ2-7

cdr3_nt: TGTGCCAGTAGTATCTCGGACAGGGGCTTTCTTTATAGCAATCAGCCCCAGCATTTT
cdr3_aa: CASSISDRGFLYSNQPQHF
v_call: TRBV19
clone_size: -
d_call: TRBD1
j_call: TRBJ1-5

cdr3_nt: TGTGCCAGCAGTGAATCCAGGACAGGGGGCCTAGGAGGCAATCAGCCCCAGCATTTT
cdr3_aa: CASSESRTGGLGGNQPQHF
v_call: TRBV2
clone_size: -
d_call: TRBD1
j_call: TRBJ1-5

cdr3_nt: TGTGCCAGCAGTCGGGATCGCTCTGTGTACGAGCAGTACTTC
cdr3_aa: CASSRDRSVYEQYF
v_call: TRBV6-6
clone_size: -
d_call: -
j_call: TRBJ2-7

cdr3_nt: TGTGCCAGTAGTATAGGGCGAGAGGCTCAGCCCCAGCATTTT
cdr3_aa: CASSIGREAQPQHF
v_call: TRBV19
clone_size: -
d_call: -
j_call: TRBJ1-5

cdr3_nt: TGTGCCAGCAGTTTACGGCAGGGCTACAATGAGCAGTTCTTC
cdr3_aa: CASSLRQGYNEQFF
v_call: TRBV27
clone_size: -
d_call: -
j_call: TRBJ2-1

cdr3_nt: TGTGCCAGTAGTCCTGGACAGAACCTCATCCTCTACGAGCAGTACTTC
cdr3_aa: CASSPGQNLILYEQYF
v_call: TRBV19
clone_size: -
d_call: -
j_call: TRBJ2-7

cdr3_nt: TGTGCCAGCAGGACACAGGGGGCCGCTAACTATGGCTACACCTTC
cdr3_aa: CASRTQGAANYGYTF
v_call: TRBV28
clone_size: -
d_call: TRBD1
j_call: TRBJ1-2

cdr3_nt: TGCGCCAGCAGCTTACAGGGAAACTATGGCTACACCTTC
cdr3_aa: CASSLQGNYGYTF
v_call: TRBV5-1
clone_size: few
d_call: -
j_call: TRBJ1-2

cdr3_nt: TGTGCCAGCAGTTTCTCCGGCGGGAGAGGGGCCTACGAGCAGTACTTC
cdr3_aa: CASSFSGGRGAYEQYF
v_call: TRBV28
clone_size: -
d_call: TRBD2
j_call: TRBJ2-7

cdr3_nt: TGTGCCAGCAGCTTGGGAAGGCCGCTCGGGATGGGTGAGCAGTTCTTC
cdr3_aa: CASSLGRPLGMGEQFF
v_call: TRBV5-8
clone_size: -
d_call: -
j_call: TRBJ2-1

cdr3_nt: TGCGCCAGCAGCCAAGGAGGAAGTCGGGGCCAAGAGACCCAGTACTTC
cdr3_aa: CASSQGGSRGQETQYF
v_call: TRBV4-1
clone_size: -
d_call: -
j_call: TRBJ2-5

cdr3_nt: TGTGCCAGCAGTATACAGGGGGCGAGGACAGATACGCAGTATTTT
cdr3_aa: CASSIQGARTDTQYF
v_call: TRBV9
clone_size: -
d_call: TRBD1
j_call: TRBJ2-3

cdr3_nt: TGTGCCAGCAGTTTATCTAGGAATAGCGAGACCCAGTACTTC
cdr3_aa: CASSLSRNSETQYF
v_call: TRBV27
clone_size: -
d_call: -
j_call: TRBJ2-5

cdr3_nt: TGTGCCAGCAGCTTCAGGGTGTTCGGAAACACCATATATTTT
cdr3_aa: CASSFRVFGNTIYF
v_call: TRBV13
clone_size: -
d_call: -
j_call: TRBJ1-3

cdr3_nt: TGTGCCAGCAGCTCCGAGGCGATTCCAATAGGGGACGAGCAGTACTTC
cdr3_aa: CASSSEAIPIGDEQYF
v_call: TRBV7-8
clone_size: -
d_call: -
j_call: TRBJ2-7

cdr3_nt: TGTGCCAGCAGTTTATCCACAGCGGTCGGCAATCAGCCCCAGCATTTT
cdr3_aa: CASSLSTAVGNQPQHF
v_call: TRBV27
clone_size: -
d_call: -
j_call: TRBJ1-5

cdr3_nt: TGTGCCAGCAGCTTAACAGGGAGTGAAAAACTGTTTTTT
cdr3_aa: CASSLTGSEKLFF
v_call: TRBV7-9
clone_size: -
d_call: -
j_call: TRBJ1-4

cdr3_nt: TGCGCCAGCACCGGACAGGGAAACACAGATACGCAGTATTTT
cdr3_aa: CASTGQGNTDTQYF
v_call: TRBV5-1
clone_size: -
d_call: TRBD1
j_call: TRBJ2-3

cdr3_nt: TGTGCCAGCAGCGTGTTGGGAACAGGGAATGAAAAACTGTTTTTT
cdr3_aa: CASSVLGTGNEKLFF
v_call: TRBV9
clone_size: -
d_call: -
j_call: TRBJ1-4

cdr3_nt: TGTGCCAGCAGTTCTCGACAGGGTCAGATCGGTGGAGCTTTCTTT
cdr3_aa: CASSSRQGQIGGAFF
v_call: TRBV28
clone_size: once
d_call: TRBD1
j_call: TRBJ1-1

cdr3_nt: TGTGCCAGCAGCCTGGACTTAAGCTCCTACAATGAGCAGTTCTTC
cdr3_aa: CASSLDLSSYNEQFF
v_call: TRBV7-3
clone_size: -
d_call: -
j_call: TRBJ2-1

cdr3_nt: TGTGCCAGTAGTCCCTTGACAGGGCCCAGCTCCCACACCGGGGAGCTGTTTTTT
cdr3_aa: CASSPLTGPSSHTGELFF
v_call: TRBV19
clone_size: -
d_call: TRBD1
j_call: TRBJ2-2

cdr3_nt: TGTGCCAGCAGTTACGGAGACAGGGGAACTATGATCTACACCTTC
cdr3_aa: CASSYGDRGTMIYTF
v_call: TRBV6-5
clone_size: -
d_call: TRBD1
j_call: TRBJ1-2

cdr3_nt: TGTGCCAGCAGCGTGGCCGGGACTGAGTCGTACGAGCAGTACTTC
cdr3_aa: CASSVAGTESYEQYF
v_call: TRBV6-1
clone_size: once
d_call: -
j_call: TRBJ2-7

cdr3_nt: TGCGCCAGCAGCCAAGGGGACAGGGGAGGGTATGGCTACACCTTC
cdr3_aa: CASSQGDRGGYGYTF
v_call: TRBV4-3
clone_size: -
d_call: TRBD1
j_call: TRBJ1-2

cdr3_nt: TGTGCTAGTGGTTTGTGGCCTAGTGGAAAAGATACGCAGTATTTT
cdr3_aa: CASGLWPSGKDTQYF
v_call: TRBV12-5
clone_size: once
d_call: -
j_call: TRBJ2-3

cdr3_nt: TGTGCCACCAGCAGACCCCGACAGGGGGCCTCCTACGAGCAGTACTTC
cdr3_aa: CATSRPRQGASYEQYF
v_call: TRBV15
clone_size: -
d_call: TRBD1
j_call: TRBJ2-7

cdr3_nt: TGTGCCAGCAAGAGGGTAGACGCACAGACCCAGTACTTC
cdr3_aa: CASKRVDAQTQYF
v_call: TRBV2
clone_size: -
d_call: -
j_call: TRBJ2-5

cdr3_nt: TGTGCCAGCAGCTTGGGCGGGATTGTCTACAATGAGCAGTTCTTC
cdr3_aa: CASSLGGIVYNEQFF
v_call: TRBV5-8
clone_size: -
d_call: -
j_call: TRBJ2-1

cdr3_nt: TGTGCCAGCAGCCTCCTCTCAGGGAATCAGCCCCAGCATTTT
cdr3_aa: CASSLLSGNQPQHF
v_call: TRBV28
clone_size: -
d_call: -
j_call: TRBJ1-5

cdr3_nt: TGTGCCAGCAGCCCGGGGGGGACTTCCCAAGAGACCCAGTACTTC
cdr3_aa: CASSPGGTSQETQYF
v_call: TRBV5-4
clone_size: -
d_call: TRBD2
j_call: TRBJ2-5

cdr3_nt: TGTGCCAGCAGCTTAGAAGCGCCAGGGATAACCGGGGAGCTGTTTTTT
cdr3_aa: CASSLEAPGITGELFF
v_call: TRBV7-9
clone_size: -
d_call: -
j_call: TRBJ2-2

cdr3_nt: TGTGCCAGCAGTTCCCCGGGGATATACTATGGCTACACCTTC
cdr3_aa: CASSSPGIYYGYTF
v_call: TRBV28
clone_size: -
d_call: -
j_call: TRBJ1-2

cdr3_nt: TGTGCCAGCAGCCCCCGTTTGGAGGATGGCTACACCTTC
cdr3_aa: CASSPRLEDGYTF
v_call: TRBV11-2
clone_size: -
d_call: -
j_call: TRBJ1-2

cdr3_nt: TGTGCCAGCAGATACACGGGGGGAACCGGGGAGCTGTTTTTT
cdr3_aa: CASRYTGGTGELFF
v_call: TRBV5-4
clone_size: few
d_call: TRBD2
j_call: TRBJ2-2

cdr3_nt: TGCGCCAGCAGCTTGTTAGGACAGGGGCTGGATACGCAGTATTTT
cdr3_aa: CASSLLGQGLDTQYF
v_call: TRBV5-1
clone_size: -
d_call: TRBD1
j_call: TRBJ2-3

cdr3_nt: TGTGCCAGCAGGGAGCCGGGGACTTCGAAGGAGACCCAGTACTTC
cdr3_aa: CASREPGTSKETQYF
v_call: TRBV2
clone_size: -
d_call: -
j_call: TRBJ2-5

cdr3_nt: TGTGCCAGCAGTCCCCGCCTACAGGGCGCTGAAGCTTTCTTT
cdr3_aa: CASSPRLQGAEAFF
v_call: TRBV28
clone_size: -
d_call: -
j_call: TRBJ1-1

cdr3_nt: TGTGCCAGCGGCCCTGCCCCAACCTACGAGCAGTACTTC
cdr3_aa: CASGPAPTYEQYF
v_call: TRBV11-2
clone_size: -
d_call: -
j_call: TRBJ2-7